The rows below give T cell receptor beta chains drawn from one sample of a study of Graves' ophthalmopathy and Graves' hyperthyroidism. TCRdb re-called the multiplex PCR reads through MiXCR, storing one row per CDR3 protein. The table records 500,000 to 700,000 distinct CDR3 sequences, roughly 20% of them present only once. The specimen sequenced was peripheral blood. The source is a young woman with stable Graves' hyperthyroidism. Some clones in this sample may be carry-over from other donors' samples. CDR3s include the opening cysteine and the closing phenylalanine or tryptophan. A D gene is named only where the DNA matches it firmly. For some rows the clone size is stated as once, few or many, or as a class when expanded; others skip it.

clone_size j_call d_call v_call cdr3_length cdr3_aa cdr3_nt
many TRBJ2-5 TRBD2 TRBV11-2 14 CASSSPSGVETQYF TGTGCCAGCAGCTCCCCTAGCGGGGTGGAGACCCAGTACTTC
many TRBJ2-7 . TRBV4-1 14 CASSQLYSAGEQYF TGCGCCAGCAGCCAACTCTATTCAGCCGGCGAGCAGTACTTC
many TRBJ1-1 . TRBV12-3/TRBV12-4 16 CASSFIPDSKNTEAFF TGTGCCAGCAGTTTTATCCCGGACAGTAAAAACACTGAAGCTTTCTTT
many TRBJ1-1 . TRBV6-1 14 CASSEASRRTEAFF TGTGCCAGCAGTGAAGCTTCCAGGAGGACTGAAGCTTTCTTT
few TRBJ1-5 . TRBV11-2 17 CASSILGTGGSNQPQHF TGTGCCAGCAGCATACTAGGGACGGGGGGAAGCAATCAGCCCCAGCATTTT
many TRBJ1-1 . TRBV12-3/TRBV12-4 16 CASSLRPLQGSTEAFF TGTGCCAGCAGCCTAAGACCCTTACAGGGTTCCACTGAAGCTTTCTTT
many TRBJ1-1 . TRBV11-2 15 CASSLEQGRNTEAFF TGTGCCAGCAGCTTAGAACAGGGAAGGAACACTGAAGCTTTCTTT
many TRBJ1-1 . TRBV5-1 14 CASSLEQGYTEAFF TGCGCCAGCAGCTTGGAACAGGGCTACACTGAAGCTTTCTTT
few TRBJ2-6 . TRBV11-2 16 CATTQVFTSGANVLTF TGTGCCACCACCCAGGTGTTCACCTCTGGGGCCAACGTCCTGACTTTC
. TRBJ2-5 . TRBV5-6 15 CASSLGPAAPATQYF TGTGCCAGCAGCTTGGGGCCGGCGGCCCCGGCGACCCAGTACTTC